This entry lists 27 T cell receptor beta chains sequenced from one sample in a study of blood T cell repertoires in COVID-19. Method: immunoSEQ multiplex PCR; TCRdb's copy keeps in-frame clones and lacks some. The table lists fewer than 250,000 clones, more than 75% of them singletons. Source material: PBMCs or T cells enriched from blood (not recorded which). These receptors all stem from a young man in a cohort exposed to, infected with or recovered from COVID-19 (not recorded which).

The chain recombines TRBV27 with TRBJ2-7; weak D call: TRBD1 (6 bases). The CDR3 runs 14 residues. The V gene lost 4 bases and the J gene lost 1 base, with 11 bases spanning the gap. Germline assignment: CDR1 MNHEY and CDR2 SMNVEV (reference sequence). The CDR3 region has the DNA TGTGCCAGCAGTTGGGGGCTGGAGTCCTACGAGCAGTACTTC. This codes for CASSWGLESYEQYF.

V gene TRBV19 combines with J gene TRBJ2-7; 7 bases map to TRBD1. J was trimmed by 4 bases and V by 5 bases; bases with no gene match: 11. This CDR3 has 15 amino acids. Germline CDR1 and CDR2: LNHDA and SQIVND (reference sequence). The CDR3 DNA reads TGTGCCAGTAGTTTTGGGACAGCCACTAAATACGAGCAGTACTTC. Encoded protein: CASSFGTATKYEQYF.

This rearrangement joins TRBV9 to TRBJ2-2; possible D gene TRBD1, 6 bases. Germline V lookup: CDR1 SGDLS, CDR2 YYNGEE. Trimming left V 3 bases short and J 7 bases short, with 10 bases between. CDR3 length: 13 amino acids. The CDR3 sequence: CASSAQTGGELFF. The CDR3 nucleotides are TGTGCCAGCAGCGCCCAGACAGGCGGGGAGCTGTTTTTT.

By sample share, this clone is medium-sized (0.01 to 0.1%). The rearrangement joins TRBV6-4 to TRBJ2-2, with TRBD2 identical over 9 bases. The V segment lost 4 bases and the J segment 3 bases; nucleotides outside the gene matches: 0. The CDR3 has 14 amino acids. Germline CDR1 reads MRHNA; CDR2 reads SNTAGT. In DNA form, the CDR3 reads TGTGCCAGCAGTGTAGCGGGGGACACCGGGGAGCTGTTTTTT. Translated: CASSVAGDTGELFF.

The sample holds a few counts of this clone. The V call is TRBV11-2, the J call TRBJ2-7; the D gene is possibly TRBD1 (6 bases). CDR1 is SGHAT and CDR2 is FQNNGV in the germline V gene. Trimming removed 4 bases at V and 6 bases at J, with 10 bases between. This CDR3 is built from 12 residues. The CDR3 nucleotides are TGTGCCAGCAGCTCCAGCAGGGGCGAGCAGTACTTC. It encodes CASSSSRGEQYF.

In nucleotides, the CDR3 is TGTGCCAGCACCTCCCCTCTCCCCTATGGCTACACCTTC. Translating it yields CASTSPLPYGYTF. This sequence joins TRBV28 and TRBJ1-2; D not resolved. The ends were cut back, 7 bases at V and 4 bases at J, with 13 bases in the middle. Germline CDR1 reads MDHEN; CDR2 reads SYDVKM. This CDR3 has 13 amino acids.

This clone was seen a handful of times. The V call is TRBV12-5, the J call TRBJ2-1; 7 bases agree with TRBD1. In germline, CDR1 is LGHNT, CDR2 FRNRAP. The CDR3 runs 15 residues. With V trimmed by 4 bases and J by 4 bases, 7 bases remained unmatched. CDR3 in amino acids: CASGSGQSSYNEQFF. The CDR3 DNA sequence: TGTGCTAGTGGTTCGGGACAGTCATCGTACAATGAGCAGTTCTTC.

The chain links TRBV28 to TRBJ1-4; D may be TRBD1 (5 bases). The CDR3 runs 14 residues. Germline V gene data show CDR1 as MDHEN and CDR2 as SYDVKM. Trimming cost V 2 bases and J 7 bases, with 11 bases left between them. The CDR3 DNA is TGTGCCAGCAGTTTACTATACAGGACTGAAAAACTGTTTTTT. As protein: CASSLLYRTEKLFF.

J is TRBJ2-1 and V is TRBV28, with 7 bases aligning to TRBD2. CDR3 size: 16 residues. Trimming at V came to 0 bases and at J to 11 bases, leaving 13 bases not matched to a gene. Germline assignment: CDR1 MDHEN and CDR2 SYDVKM. In DNA, the CDR3 is TGTGCCAGCAGTTTATGGGGGTCGAGCGGGGAGTACAAGCAGTTCTTC. This gives the protein CASSLWGSSGEYKQFF.

About this clone: The sample carries other DNA sequences with the same CDR3. The chain carries TRBV5-1 and TRBJ1-1; 7 positions agree with TRBD1. Germline V gene data show CDR1 as SGHRS and CDR2 as YFSETQ. The CDR3 is made up of 14 amino acids. Trimming removed 4 bases from V and 1 base from J; junction bases left unmatched: 4. CDR3 nucleotide sequence: TGCGCCAGCAGCCTGCGGACAGGGAACACTGAAGCTTTCTTT. Its translation is CASSLRTGNTEAFF.

The CDR3 region is CASIKQGNTEAFF. The CDR3, as DNA: TGTGCCAGCATCAAGCAGGGGAACACTGAAGCTTTCTTT. The V call is TRBV12-3 or TRBV12-4, the J call TRBJ1-1; tentatively, D is TRBD1 (5 bases). Between the trimmed V and J ends, which lost 7 bases and 1 base, there was a span of 10 bases. This CDR3 has 13 amino acids.

This rearrangement joins TRBV28 to TRBJ2-7; TRBD2 might be the D (6 bases). The CDR3 length is 14 residues. Germline V gene lookup returns CDR1 MDHEN and CDR2 SYDVKM. Trimming removed 3 bases at V and 11 bases at J, with 20 bases between. This chain's CDR3 is CASSFTGTATSEYF. The CDR3 nucleotides read TGTGCCAGCAGTTTCACCGGGACTGCTACGAGCGAGTACTTC.

V and J are TRBV28 and TRBJ2-5; D is possibly TRBD2 (6 bases). Germline CDR1 and CDR2: MDHEN and SYDVKM. The CDR3 spans 13 residues. V lost 6 bases to trimming and J lost 0 bases, with 8 bases between them. CDR3 sequence (DNA): TGTGCCAGCAGCGCGGGGTACCAAGAGACCCAGTACTTC. Its translation is CASSAGYQETQYF.

The chain carries TRBV6-5 and TRBJ1-5, with 9 bases identical to TRBD1. Germline V gives CDR1 MNHEY, CDR2 SVGAGI. This CDR3 spans 13 amino acids. J lost 6 bases, V lost 5 bases, and 2 bases had no gene match. CDR3 sequence: CASSRDRAQPQHF. DNA for the CDR3: TGTGCCAGCAGTCGGGACAGGGCTCAGCCCCAGCATTTT.

The rearrangement links TRBV6-6 to TRBJ2-1; 12 positions match TRBD2. Germline-derived CDR1 and CDR2 are MNHNY and SVGAGI (reference sequence). There are 15 residues in the CDR3. Trimming at V came to 4 bases and at J to 7 bases, leaving 5 bases not matched to a gene. The CDR3 loop is CASSLTSGSVNEQFF. The CDR3 DNA reads as TGTGCCAGCAGTTTGACTAGCGGGAGTGTAAATGAGCAGTTCTTC.

The chain joins TRBV7-9 to TRBJ2-1, with 7 bases identical to TRBD1. V shed 1 base and J 2 bases; nucleotides not matched to a gene: 2. The germline gives CDR1 SEHNR, CDR2 FQNEAQ (reference sequence). The CDR3 contains 15 residues. In DNA, the CDR3 is TGTGCCAGCAGCTTAGACAGGGGCCCCTACAATGAGCAGTTCTTC. This codes for CASSLDRGPYNEQFF.

The V call is TRBV4-2, the J call TRBJ1-1, with 8 bases aligning to TRBD1. The CDR3 contains 14 residues. V dropped 2 bases and J dropped 5; count of bases not matched to a gene: 4. CDR1 LGHNA and CDR2 YNFKEQ come from the germline V gene. The CDR3 nucleotides read TGTGCCAGCAGCCAACCAGGGGGCGCAACTGAAGCTTTCTTT. The encoded protein is CASSQPGGATEAFF.

This chain links TRBV19 with TRBJ2-1, with 9 bases aligning to TRBD2. Germline trimming cut 9 bases from V and 5 bases from J; bases unmatched to any gene: 8. The length of the CDR3 is 14 residues. Germline CDR1 and CDR2: LNHDA and SQIVND (reference sequence). CDR3 amino acids: CARPAGGQDNEQFF. The CDR3, as DNA: TGTGCCAGACCCGCGGGGGGGCAGGACAATGAGCAGTTCTTC.

This rearrangement joins TRBV28 to TRBJ2-6, with 9 bases matching TRBD1. Germline V gene data show CDR1 as MDHEN and CDR2 as SYDVKM. The CDR3 has 16 amino acids. Trimming at V came to 4 bases and at J to 2 bases, leaving 3 bases not matched to a gene. The CDR3 bases are TGTGCCAGCAGTTCCGGGACAGGGACTGGGGCCAACGTCCTGACTTTC. This translates into CASSSGTGTGANVLTF. The full variable domain, completed using reference TRBV28 and TRBJ2-6, is DVKVTQSSRYLVKRTGEKVFLECVQDMDHENMFWYRQDPGLGLRLIYFSYDVKMKEKGDIPEGYSVSREKKERFSLILESASTNQTSMYLCASSSGTGTGANVLTFGAGSRLTVL.

Relative to its sample, this clone is medium-sized. The DNA for the CDR3 is TGTGCCAGCAGCTTAACTGCGGGAGGCAATCAGCCCCAGCATTTT. This sequence encodes CASSLTAGGNQPQHF. This chain links TRBV7-8 with TRBJ1-5; D not certain. Germline V CDR1 and CDR2: SGHVS, FQNEAQ. The CDR3 is 15 amino acids. The V end was cut by 2 bases, the J end by 2 bases, with 10 bases between.

Regarding this clone: The junction and the germline gene differ at one end; a read error may be behind it. The chain recombines TRBV27 with TRBJ2-7, with a tentative D call TRBD2 (7 bases). Germline V gene data show CDR1 as MNHEY and CDR2 as SMNVEV (reference sequence). The CDR3 sequence is 16 residues long. The CDR3 here is CASSLSGAGASYEQYF. Written as DNA, the CDR3 is TGTGCCAGCAGTCTATCAGGGGCGGGGGCTTCCTACGAGCAGTACTTC.

This sequence joins TRBV7-9 and TRBJ1-2; D might be TRBD1 (5 bases). Trimming removed 5 bases from V and 2 bases from J, with 12 bases in between. There are 14 residues in the CDR3. The germline CDR1 and CDR2 sequences are SEHNR and FQNEAQ (reference sequence). The chain's CDR3 is CASSPTGGNYGYTF. CDR3 nucleotides: TGTGCCAGCAGCCCTACGGGGGGGAACTATGGCTACACCTTC.

This clone has a handful of counts. This chain connects TRBV2 to TRBJ2-5; D gene uncertain. With 8 bases removed from V and 1 base from J, the gap between germline ends came to 8 bases. In germline, CDR1 is SNHLY, CDR2 FYNNEI. The CDR3 is 12 residues long. The CDR3 DNA sequence: TGTGCCAGCCGCGTCACCCAAGAGACCCAGTACTTC. It encodes CASRVTQETQYF.

This sequence joins TRBV7-6 and TRBJ2-3, with 9 bases lining up with TRBD1. The CDR3 loop spans 20 amino acids. Trimming cost V 5 bases and J 4 bases; bases outside gene matches: 22. The germline V gene has CDR1 SGHVS and CDR2 FNYEAQ. For the CDR3, the DNA is TGTGCCAGCAGCCCGCCCTTTGGGACAGGGTGGGTAGGGACACCAGATACGCAGTATTTT. Protein product: CASSPPFGTGWVGTPDTQYF.

The chain employs TRBV7-2 and TRBJ1-1; D not certain. CDR1 and CDR2 (germline): SGHTA, FQGNSA. This CDR3 has 15 amino acids. Trimming removed 2 bases from V and 2 bases from J, with 12 bases in between. CDR3 sequence (DNA): TGTGCCAGCAGCTTATCTGGGGAGCGTAACACTGAAGCTTTCTTT. It specifies CASSLSGERNTEAFF. The whole variable domain, filled in from reference TRBV7-2 and TRBJ1-1, reads GAGVSQSPSNKVTEKGKDVELRCDPISGHTALYWYRQSLGQGLEFLIYFQGNSAPDKSGLPSDRFSAERTGGSVSTLTIQRTQQEDSAVYLCASSLSGERNTEAFFGQGTRLTVV.

This clone showed up just a few times. V and J are TRBV6-1 and TRBJ1-6; 10 bases align to TRBD1. V was clipped by 0 bases and J by 10 bases; unmatched bases: 0. The CDR3 sequence is 14 residues long. Germline CDR1 reads MNHNS; CDR2 reads SASEGT. This chain's CDR3 is CASSEATGGSPLHF. Here the CDR3 DNA reads TGTGCCAGCAGTGAAGCGACAGGGGGCTCACCCCTCCACTTT.

This rearrangement joins TRBV13 to TRBJ2-1, with D possibly TRBD2 on 5 matching bases. CDR1 is PRHDT and CDR2 is FYEKMQ in the germline V gene (reference sequence). Trimming stripped 4 bases from V and 2 bases from J, with 15 bases between. CDR3 size: 16 residues. For the CDR3, the DNA is TGTGCCAGCAGCTCACAAGCGGAGACGGCCTACAATGAGCAGTTCTTC. The encoded protein is CASSSQAETAYNEQFF.